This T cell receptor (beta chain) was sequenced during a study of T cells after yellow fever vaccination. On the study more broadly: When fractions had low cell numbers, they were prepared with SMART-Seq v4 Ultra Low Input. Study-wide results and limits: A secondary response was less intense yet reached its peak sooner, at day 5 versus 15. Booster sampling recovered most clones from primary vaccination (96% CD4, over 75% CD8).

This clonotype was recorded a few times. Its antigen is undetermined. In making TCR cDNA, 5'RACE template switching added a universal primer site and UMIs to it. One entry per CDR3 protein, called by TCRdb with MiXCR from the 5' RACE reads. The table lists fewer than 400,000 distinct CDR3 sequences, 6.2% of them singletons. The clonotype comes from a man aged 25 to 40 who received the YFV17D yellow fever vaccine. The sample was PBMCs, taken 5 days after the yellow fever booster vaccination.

As DNA, the CDR3 is TGCGCCAGCAGCTTGGAGGGGCAGGGTCAGCCCCAGCATTTT. Its translation: CASSLEGQGQPQHF. The chain uses TRBV5-1 and TRBJ1-5, with D maybe TRBD1 (5 bases). The CDR3 totals 14 residues. The germline gives CDR1 SGHRS, CDR2 YFSETQ. Trimming shortened V by 0 bases and J by 6 bases, and 10 bases separated the two germline ends. Complete variable domain (other parts from reference TRBV5-1 and TRBJ1-5): KAGVTQTPRYLIKTRGQQVTLSCSPISGHRSVSWYQQTPGQGLQFLFEYFSETQRNKGNFPGRFSGRQFSNSRSEMNVSTLELGDSALYLCASSLEGQGQPQHFGDGTRLSIL.